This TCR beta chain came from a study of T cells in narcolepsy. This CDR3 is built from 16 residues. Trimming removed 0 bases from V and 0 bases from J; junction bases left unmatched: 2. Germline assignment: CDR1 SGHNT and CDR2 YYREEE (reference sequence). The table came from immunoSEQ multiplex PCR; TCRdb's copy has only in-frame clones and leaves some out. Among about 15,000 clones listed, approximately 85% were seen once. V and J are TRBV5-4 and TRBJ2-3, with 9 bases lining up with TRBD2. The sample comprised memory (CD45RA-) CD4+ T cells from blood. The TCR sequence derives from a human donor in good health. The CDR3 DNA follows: TGTGCCAGCAGCTTGGACCTAGCGGGGAGCACAGATACGCAGTATTTT. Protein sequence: CASSLDLAGSTDTQYF.